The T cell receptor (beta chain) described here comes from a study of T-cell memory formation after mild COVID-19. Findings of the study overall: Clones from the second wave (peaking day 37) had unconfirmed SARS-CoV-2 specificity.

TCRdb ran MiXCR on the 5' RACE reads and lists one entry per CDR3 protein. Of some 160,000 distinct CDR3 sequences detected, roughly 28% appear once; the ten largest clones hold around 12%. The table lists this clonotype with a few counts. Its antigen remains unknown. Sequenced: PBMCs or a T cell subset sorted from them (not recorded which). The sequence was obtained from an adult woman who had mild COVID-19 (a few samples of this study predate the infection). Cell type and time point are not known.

Here the CDR3 reads CASSRNGQPSSYNEQFF. For the CDR3, the DNA is TGCGCCAGCAGCCGAAACGGACAGCCAAGCTCCTACAATGAGCAGTTCTTC. V usage is TRBV4-1 and J usage is TRBJ2-1; weak D call: TRBD1 (6 bases). CDR1 MGHRA and CDR2 YSYEKL come from the germline V gene. The V end lost 4 bases, the J end lost 0 bases, and 16 bases lay between the germline ends. CDR3 length equals 17 residues.